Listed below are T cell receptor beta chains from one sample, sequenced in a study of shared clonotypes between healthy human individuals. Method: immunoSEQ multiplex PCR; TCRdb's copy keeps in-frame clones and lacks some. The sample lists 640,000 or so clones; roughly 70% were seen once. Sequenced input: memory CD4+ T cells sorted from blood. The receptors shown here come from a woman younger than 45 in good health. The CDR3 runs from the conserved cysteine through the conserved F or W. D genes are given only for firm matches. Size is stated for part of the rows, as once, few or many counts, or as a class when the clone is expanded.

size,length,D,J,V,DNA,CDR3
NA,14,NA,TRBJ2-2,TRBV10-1,TGCGCCAGCGGTACAACCGCGAACACCGGGGAGCTGTTTTTT,CASGTTANTGELFF
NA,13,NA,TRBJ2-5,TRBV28,TGTGCCAGCAGTTTGGACTACCAAGAGACCCAGTACTTC,CASSLDYQETQYF
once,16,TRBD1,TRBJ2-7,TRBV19,TGTGCCAGTAGTATAAGTTCGGGGACAGTCACCTACGAGCAGTACTTC,CASSISSGTVTYEQYF
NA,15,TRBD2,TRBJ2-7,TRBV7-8,TGTGCCAGCTGCTTCACCCCTAGCGGAACCTACGAGCAGTACTTC,CASCFTPSGTYEQYF
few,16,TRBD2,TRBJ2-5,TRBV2,TGTGCCAGCAGCGCACAGACTAGCGGGAACCAAGAGACCCAGTACTTC,CASSAQTSGNQETQYF
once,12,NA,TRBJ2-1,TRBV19,TGTGCCAGTAGTGTGGTCCTCAATGAGCAGTTCTTC,CASSVVLNEQFF
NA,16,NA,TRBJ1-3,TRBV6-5,TGTGCCAGCAGTTACTCCAGAACCTTCTCTGGAAACACCATATATTTT,CASSYSRTFSGNTIYF
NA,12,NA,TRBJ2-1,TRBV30,TGTGCCTGGATGAGGGGCAGGAATGAGCAGTTCTTC,CAWMRGRNEQFF
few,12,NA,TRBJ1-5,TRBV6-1,TGTGCCAGCAGCCTGACAGACCAGCCCCAGCATTTT,CASSLTDQPQHF
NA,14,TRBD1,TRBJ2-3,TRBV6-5,TGTGCCAGCAGTTACGGGCAGGGGGCAAATACGCAGTATTTT,CASSYGQGANTQYF
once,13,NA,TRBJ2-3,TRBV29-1,TGCAGCGTTCGGGGACGAGACACAGATACGCAGTATTTT,CSVRGRDTDTQYF
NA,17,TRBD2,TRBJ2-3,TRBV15,TGTGCCACCAGCTTCCGTCTGACTAGCGGTGGGACAGATACGCAGTATTTT,CATSFRLTSGGTDTQYF
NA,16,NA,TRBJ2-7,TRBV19,TGTGCCAGTAGTATAGGGGCCGGCGAGGGGTCCTACGAGCAGTACTTC,CASSIGAGEGSYEQYF
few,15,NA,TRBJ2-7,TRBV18,TGTGCCAGCTCACCACCTTACACCAGTACCTACGAGCAGTACTTC,CASSPPYTSTYEQYF
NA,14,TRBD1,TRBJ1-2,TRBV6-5,TGTGCCAGCAGTAGAGGGGACAGGAACTATGGCTACACCTTC,CASSRGDRNYGYTF
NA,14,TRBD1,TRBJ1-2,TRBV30,TGTGCCTGGACCCCCAGGGGGATCAACTATGGCTACACCTTC,CAWTPRGINYGYTF
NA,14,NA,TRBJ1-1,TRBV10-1,TGCGCCAGCAGACCGGGACTTACGAACACTGAAGCTTTCTTT,CASRPGLTNTEAFF
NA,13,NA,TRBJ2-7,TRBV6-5,TGTGCCAGCATTACGGACAGAGGCTACGAGCAGTACTTC,CASITDRGYEQYF
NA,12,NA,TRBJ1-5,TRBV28,TGTGCCAGCAGACTAAGCGGCCAGCCCCAGCATTTT,CASRLSGQPQHF
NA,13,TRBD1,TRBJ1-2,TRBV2,TGTGCCAGCACCCCGGACAGGGGAGATGGCTACACCTTC,CASTPDRGDGYTF
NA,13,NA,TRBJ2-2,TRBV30,TGTGCCTGGACGCCAGGACGCACCGGGGAGCTGTTTTTT,CAWTPGRTGELFF
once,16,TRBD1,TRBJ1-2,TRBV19,TGTGCCAGTAGTATACGACAGGGAAATGCTAACTATGGCTACACTTTC,CASSIRQGNANYGYTF
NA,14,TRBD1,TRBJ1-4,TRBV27,TGTGCCAGCACAGGGGGCGGGCCCTCTGAAAAACTGTTTTTT,CASTGGGPSEKLFF
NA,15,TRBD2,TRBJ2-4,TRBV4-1,TGCGCCAGCAGCCAAGTCGGCAGCGGGGAGAACATTCAGTACTTC,CASSQVGSGENIQYF
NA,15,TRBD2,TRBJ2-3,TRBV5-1,TGCGCCGCAAGGACCGGGACTAGTCATAGAGATACGCAGTATTTT,CAARTGTSHRDTQYF
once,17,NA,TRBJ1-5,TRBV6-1,TGTGCCAGCTGTGACGGTACGAGTATCAAGAGCAATCAGCCCCAGCATTTT,CASCDGTSIKSNQPQHF
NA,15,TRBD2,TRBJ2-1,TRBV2,TGTGCCAGCAGATGGATTAGCGGGAGCTACAATGAGCAGTTCTTC,CASRWISGSYNEQFF
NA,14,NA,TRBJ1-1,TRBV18,TGTGCCAGCTCGCCGGGACCGATCAACACTGAAGCTTTCTTT,CASSPGPINTEAFF
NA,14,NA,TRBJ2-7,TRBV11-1,TGTGCCAGCAGCAGGCCCCCTGCGGAAATCAGGCAGTACTTC,CASSRPPAEIRQYF
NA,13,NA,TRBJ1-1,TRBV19,TGTGCCAGTAGCAGGGGAAGGAACACTGAAGCTTTCTTT,CASSRGRNTEAFF
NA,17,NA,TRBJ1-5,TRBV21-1,TGTGCCAGCAGCAAGTCCCCGGGGGAGATGGTGAATCAGCCCCAGCATTTT,CASSKSPGEMVNQPQHF
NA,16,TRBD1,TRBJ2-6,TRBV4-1,TGCGCCAGCAGCCAAGGACAGGGGTCAGGGGCCAACGTCCTGACTTTC,CASSQGQGSGANVLTF
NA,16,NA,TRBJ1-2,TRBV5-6,TGTGCCAGCAGCTTGTGGTCGGCCGGACTAAACTATGGCTACACCTTC,CASSLWSAGLNYGYTF
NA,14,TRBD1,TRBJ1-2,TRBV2,TGTGCCAGCAGAGACGACAGGGTGGTGAAAGGCTACACCTTC,CASRDDRVVKGYTF
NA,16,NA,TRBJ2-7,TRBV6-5,TGTGCCAGCAGTTACTCGAGACGGGGGAACTCCTACGAGCAGTACTTC,CASSYSRRGNSYEQYF
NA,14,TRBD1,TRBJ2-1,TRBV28,TGTGCCAGCAGTTTTGGGACAGGGTACAATGAGCAGTTCTTC,CASSFGTGYNEQFF
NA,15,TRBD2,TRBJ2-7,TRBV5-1,TGCGCCAGTACCCTGACTAGCGGGAGCTCCTACGAGCAGTACTTC,CASTLTSGSSYEQYF
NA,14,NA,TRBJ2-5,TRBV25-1,TGTGCCAGCAGCGAGAAACTAGCAGGAGAGACCCAGTACTTC,CASSEKLAGETQYF
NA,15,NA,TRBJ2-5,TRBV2,TGTGCCAGCAGTGAAGAATGGCTGGGCCAAGAGACCCAGTACTTC,CASSEEWLGQETQYF
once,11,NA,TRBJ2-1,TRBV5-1,TGCGCCAGCAGCTCAACAGGGGAGCAGTTCTTC,CASSSTGEQFF
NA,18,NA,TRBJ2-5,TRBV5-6,TGTGCCAGCAGTCCTTTAAACATCTGGACAGCCGAGGGAGAGACCCAGTACTTC,CASSPLNIWTAEGETQYF